A single sample gave rise to the 21 T cell receptor beta chains below, sequenced in a study of blood T cell repertoires in COVID-19. This table comes from immunoSEQ multiplex PCR, and its TCRdb copy is limited to in-frame clones, with some not included. Seen here are under 350,000 clones, 85% to 90% observed once, and the top ten hold roughly 4.5%. The sequenced sample was PBMCs or T cells enriched from blood (not recorded which). The receptors derive from a young man who had recovered from COVID-19.

The CDR3 is CATSGLRRGSGETQYF. The DNA of the CDR3 is TGTGCCACTTCGGGCTTGAGGAGGGGATCGGGAGAGACCCAGTACTTC. This rearrangement joins TRBV14 to TRBJ2-5; a possible D gene is TRBD2 (6 bases). Trimming removed 10 bases from V and 4 bases from J, with 25 bases in between. The length of the CDR3 is 16 residues. Germline CDR1 reads SGHDN; CDR2 reads FVKESK.

The V gene is TRBV5-4, the J gene TRBJ2-6; tentatively, D is TRBD2 (5 bases). V lost 4 bases and J 4 bases, leaving 21 bases between the germline ends. Looked up from germline, CDR1 is SGHNT and CDR2 is YYREEE (reference sequence). The CDR3 has 18 residues. The CDR3 region is CASSPPERTLPGANVLTF. The CDR3 bases are TGTGCCAGCAGCCCCCCCGAGCGGACCCTACCCGGGGCCAACGTCCTGACTTTC.

The V call is TRBV11-3, the J call TRBJ2-1; TRBD1 agrees at 7 bases. Germline CDR1 SGHNT, CDR2 YENEEA. V dropped 8 bases and J dropped 3; count of bases not matched to a gene: 7. The CDR3 has 14 residues. As DNA, the CDR3 is TGTGCCAGCGAAACAGGGGTGAACTACAATGAGCAGTTCTTC. Its translation is CASETGVNYNEQFF.

CDR3 in amino acids: CASSTSGYTYEQYF. For the CDR3, the DNA is TGTGCCAGTAGTACCTCGGGATACACCTACGAGCAGTACTTC. The chain carries TRBV19 and TRBJ2-7, with D maybe TRBD2 (5 bases). The CDR3 totals 14 residues. Trimming left V 4 bases short and J 2 bases short, with 12 bases between. Germline CDR1 and CDR2: LNHDA and SQIVND (reference sequence).

This clone was seen a handful of times. This sequence joins TRBV30 and TRBJ2-6; a weak D match, TRBD1 (5 bases). The V and J ends lost 4 bases and 0 bases respectively, with 13 bases between them. The CDR3 loop spans 16 amino acids. The germline V gene encodes CDR1 GTSNPN and CDR2 SVGIG (reference sequence). CDR3: CAWTRQTFSGANVLTF. In DNA, the CDR3 is TGTGCCTGGACCCGACAGACCTTCTCTGGGGCCAACGTCCTGACTTTC.

The rearrangement uses TRBV7-9 and TRBJ2-3, with D unresolved. The germline gives CDR1 SEHNR, CDR2 FQNEAQ (reference sequence). V was cut by 1 base and J by 0 bases, with 8 bases left in between. This CDR3 region has 15 residues. This chain's CDR3 is CASSLDLTSTDTQYF. CDR3 DNA sequence: TGTGCCAGCAGCTTAGATCTAACTAGCACAGATACGCAGTATTTT.

The chain uses TRBV11-3 and TRBJ2-1; 8 nucleotides line up with TRBD2. Looked up from germline, CDR1 is SGHNT and CDR2 is YENEEA. With V trimmed by 5 bases and J by 6 bases, 6 bases remained unmatched. CDR3 length: 14 residues. Written as DNA, the CDR3 is TGTGCCAGCAGCCTCCTCGGGGGGGGCAATGAGCAGTTCTTC. This encodes CASSLLGGGNEQFF.

This clone appeared once. The chain recombines TRBV12-3 or TRBV12-4 with TRBJ1-5; perhaps TRBD1 as D (5 bases). Trimming removed 10 bases at V and 3 bases at J, with 13 bases between. The CDR3 is 13 amino acids. CDR3 in DNA: TGTGCCACAACGAACAGGTTCAATCAGCCCCAGCATTTT. Translation: CATTNRFNQPQHF.

Concerning this clone: The same CDR3 can be traced to other DNA sequences in this sample. The chain is built from TRBV30 and TRBJ1-6; TRBD1 matches 8 bases. The CDR3 is 13 residues long. The V gene's germline CDR1 is GTSNPN and CDR2 SVGIG (reference sequence). J lost 7 bases, V lost 3 bases, and 2 bases had no gene match. The chain's CDR3 is CAWSDRGNSPLHF. The DNA of the CDR3 is TGTGCCTGGAGCGACAGGGGAAATTCACCCCTCCACTTT.

The CDR3 DNA sequence: TGTGCCAGCAGTCGACAGGCATGGTACGAGCAGTACTTC. Amino acid sequence: CASSRQAWYEQYF. This chain uses TRBV6-5 with TRBJ2-7; D is possibly TRBD1 (6 bases). V was clipped by 5 bases and J by 4 bases, with 12 bases between them. The CDR3 sequence is 13 residues long. Germline lookup yields CDR1 MNHEY and CDR2 SVGAGI.

The V gene is TRBV27, the J gene TRBJ1-1; D is unclear. Trimming cost V 3 bases and J 4 bases, with 12 bases left between them. Germline CDR1 is MNHEY and CDR2 is SMNVEV (reference sequence). This CDR3 is 14 amino acids long. The CDR3 DNA follows: TGTGCCAGCAGTTTTCCGGGAGCGGGCACTGAAGCTTTCTTT. This encodes CASSFPGAGTEAFF.

The V and J genes are TRBV5-1 and TRBJ2-5; the match to TRBD1 covers 8 bases. Germline V CDR1 and CDR2: SGHRS, YFSETQ. V shed 2 bases and J 4 bases; nucleotides not matched to a gene: 7. CDR3 length equals 15 residues. CDR3 in amino acids: CASSFRGLGGETQYF. CDR3 nucleotide sequence: TGCGCCAGCAGCTTCAGGGGGCTGGGGGGAGAGACCCAGTACTTC.

The gene calls are TRBV4-1 and TRBJ2-7; TRBD2 matches at 12 bases. The CDR3 spans 17 residues. Germline lookup yields CDR1 MGHRA and CDR2 YSYEKL. Germline trimming cut 5 bases from V and 4 bases from J; bases unmatched to any gene: 12. CDR3 sequence (DNA): TGCGCCAGCAGCTCAAGATGGGGGACTAGCGGGCTATACGAGCAGTACTTC. Translating it yields CASSSRWGTSGLYEQYF.

The V gene is TRBV10-2, the J gene TRBJ2-4, with TRBD1 matching 7 bases. Trimming removed 11 bases from V and 2 bases from J; junction bases left unmatched: 9. The germline V gene encodes CDR1 WSHSY and CDR2 SAAADI. The CDR3 contains 14 residues. In nucleotides, the CDR3 is TGCGCCGGAGCTGACAGGGTGACCAAAAACATTCAGTACTTC. It specifies CAGADRVTKNIQYF.

The V and J genes are TRBV24-1 and TRBJ2-7; the D gene is possibly TRBD1 (6 bases). V gave up 4 bases and J gave up 5 bases, with 11 bases separating them. Germline V CDR1 and CDR2: KGHDR, SFDVKD. The CDR3 covers 13 residues. The DNA for the CDR3 is TGTGCCACCAGTGAGGGGGCAGGGGACGAGCAGTACTTC. This codes for CATSEGAGDEQYF.

The chain links TRBV7-2 to TRBJ2-2; 13 bases map to TRBD2. CDR3 length: 16 residues. CDR1 is SGHTA and CDR2 is FQGNSA in the germline V gene. V lost 5 bases to trimming and J lost 6 bases; unmatched junction nucleotides: 6. CDR3 sequence: CASSPRTSGSSGELFF. CDR3 nucleotide sequence: TGTGCCAGCAGCCCGAGGACTAGCGGGAGCTCCGGGGAGCTGTTTTTT.

The CDR3 DNA is TGCGCCAGCAGCCGTCGAAGATCTACTGAATGCACTGAAGCTTTCTTT. Protein: CASSRRRSTECTEAFF. This rearrangement joins TRBV4-1 to TRBJ1-1; no firm D call. Germline V gene lookup returns CDR1 MGHRA and CDR2 YSYEKL. This CDR3 comprises 16 residues. V lost 4 bases, J lost 4 bases, and 19 bases lay in between.

Here the CDR3 reads CASSRTGDYSNQPQHF. The CDR3 bases are TGCGCCAGCAGTAGGACAGGGGATTATAGCAATCAGCCCCAGCATTTT. V is TRBV10-2 and J is TRBJ1-5; 9 bases agree with TRBD1. The length of the CDR3 is 16 residues. Germline CDR1 is WSHSY and CDR2 is SAAADI. With V trimmed by 5 bases and J by 0 bases, 5 bases remained unmatched.

CDR3 nucleotides: TGTGCCAGCAGTGGACTGGGGGGGGAGCAGTACTTC. Translation gives CASSGLGGEQYF. The rearrangement joins TRBV2 to TRBJ2-7; 7 bases map to TRBD2. This CDR3 contains 12 residues. Germline V CDR1 and CDR2: SNHLY, FYNNEI. The V gene end was trimmed by 4 bases and the J gene end by 7 bases; junction bases not matched to a gene: 4. Full variable domain (outside the CDR3, taken from reference TRBV2 and TRBJ2-7): EPEVTQTPSHQVTQMGQEVILRCVPISNHLYFYWYRQILGQKVEFLVSFYNNEISEKSEIFDDQFSVERPDGSNFTLKIRSTKLEDSAMYFCASSGLGGEQYFGPGTRLTVT.

The chain joins TRBV25-1 to TRBJ2-1; D possibly corresponds to TRBD1 (6 bases). The CDR3 contains 14 residues. With 1 base removed from V and 4 bases from J, the gap between germline ends came to 8 bases. CDR1 and CDR2 from the germline V gene are MGHDK and SYGVNS. The CDR3 region is CASSELTGYNEQFF. The CDR3, as DNA: TGTGCCAGCAGTGAATTGACAGGATACAATGAGCAGTTCTTC.

V usage is TRBV19 and J usage is TRBJ2-3, with 8 bases identical to TRBD2. The CDR3 has 15 amino acids. Trimming took 4 bases from V and 2 from J; bases not matched to a gene: 5. Germline loops: CDR1 LNHDA, CDR2 SQIVND (reference sequence). CDR3 sequence (DNA): TGTGCCAGTAGTACATTAGCGGGGTCCACAGATACGCAGTATTTT. This codes for CASSTLAGSTDTQYF.